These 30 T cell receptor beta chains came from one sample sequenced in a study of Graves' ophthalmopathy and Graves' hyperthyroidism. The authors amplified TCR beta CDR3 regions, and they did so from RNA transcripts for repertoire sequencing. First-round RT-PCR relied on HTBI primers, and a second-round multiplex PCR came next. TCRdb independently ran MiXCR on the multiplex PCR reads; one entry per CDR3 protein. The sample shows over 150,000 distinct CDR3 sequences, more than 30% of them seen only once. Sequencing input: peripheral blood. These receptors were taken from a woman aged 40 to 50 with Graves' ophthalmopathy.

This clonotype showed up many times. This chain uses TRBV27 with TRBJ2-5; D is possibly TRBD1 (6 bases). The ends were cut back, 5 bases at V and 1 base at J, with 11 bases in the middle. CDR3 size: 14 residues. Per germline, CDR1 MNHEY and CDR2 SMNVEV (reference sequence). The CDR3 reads CASSPRQVQETQYF. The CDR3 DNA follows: TGTGCCAGCAGTCCCCGACAGGTCCAAGAGACCCAGTACTTC.

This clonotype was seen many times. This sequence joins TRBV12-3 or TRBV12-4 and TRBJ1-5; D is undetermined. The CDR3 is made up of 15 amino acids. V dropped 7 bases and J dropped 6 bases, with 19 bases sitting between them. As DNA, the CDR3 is TGTGCCAGCATAGAAGCACACATCCCCAGTCAGCCCCAGCATTTT. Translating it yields CASIEAHIPSQPQHF.

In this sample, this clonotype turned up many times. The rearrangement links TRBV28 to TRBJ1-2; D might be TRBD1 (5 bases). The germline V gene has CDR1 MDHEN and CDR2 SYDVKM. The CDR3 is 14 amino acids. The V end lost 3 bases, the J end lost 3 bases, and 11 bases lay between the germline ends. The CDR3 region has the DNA TGTGCCAGCAGTTTCTCGGGGGAGCACTATGGCTACACCTTC. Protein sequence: CASSFSGEHYGYTF.

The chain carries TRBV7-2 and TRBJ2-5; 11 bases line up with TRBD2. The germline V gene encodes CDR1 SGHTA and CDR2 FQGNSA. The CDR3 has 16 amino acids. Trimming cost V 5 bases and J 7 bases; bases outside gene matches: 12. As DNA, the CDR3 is TGTGCCAGCAGCCCACTCAGGACTAGCGGGTTCGGGACCCAGTACTTC. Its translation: CASSPLRTSGFGTQYF.

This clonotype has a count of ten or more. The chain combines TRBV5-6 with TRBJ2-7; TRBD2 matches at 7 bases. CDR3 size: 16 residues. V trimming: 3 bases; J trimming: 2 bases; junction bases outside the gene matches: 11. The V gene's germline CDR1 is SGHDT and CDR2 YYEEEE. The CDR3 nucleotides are TGTGCCAGCAGCTACGCCGGGACTACATTTACCTACGAGCAGTACTTC. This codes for CASSYAGTTFTYEQYF.

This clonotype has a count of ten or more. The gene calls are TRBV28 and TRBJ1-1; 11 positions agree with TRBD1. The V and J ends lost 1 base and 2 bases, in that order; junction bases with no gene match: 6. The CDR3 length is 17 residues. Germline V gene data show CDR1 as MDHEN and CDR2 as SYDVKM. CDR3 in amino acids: CASSLLKGQGENTEAFF. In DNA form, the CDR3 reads TGTGCCAGCAGTTTATTAAAGGGACAGGGGGAAAACACTGAAGCTTTCTTT.

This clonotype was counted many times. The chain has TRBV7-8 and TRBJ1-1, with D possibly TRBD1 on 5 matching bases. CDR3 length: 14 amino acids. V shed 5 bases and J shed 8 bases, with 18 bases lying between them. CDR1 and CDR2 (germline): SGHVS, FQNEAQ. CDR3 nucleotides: TGTGCCAGCAGCCCAGACCCGGGGCCACGGGAAGCTTTCTTT. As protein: CASSPDPGPREAFF.

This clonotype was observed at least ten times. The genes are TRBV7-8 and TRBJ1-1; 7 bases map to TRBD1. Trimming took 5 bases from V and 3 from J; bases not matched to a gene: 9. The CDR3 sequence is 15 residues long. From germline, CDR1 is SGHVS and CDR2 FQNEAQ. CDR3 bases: TGTGCCAGCAGCCCGAGACAGGGATCATACACTGAAGCTTTCTTT. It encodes CASSPRQGSYTEAFF.

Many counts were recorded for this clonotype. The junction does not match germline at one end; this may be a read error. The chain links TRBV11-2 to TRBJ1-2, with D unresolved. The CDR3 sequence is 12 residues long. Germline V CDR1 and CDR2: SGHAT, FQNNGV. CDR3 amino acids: CASRLDHYGYTF. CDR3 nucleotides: TGTGCCAGCAGATTAGACCACTATGGCTACACCTTC.

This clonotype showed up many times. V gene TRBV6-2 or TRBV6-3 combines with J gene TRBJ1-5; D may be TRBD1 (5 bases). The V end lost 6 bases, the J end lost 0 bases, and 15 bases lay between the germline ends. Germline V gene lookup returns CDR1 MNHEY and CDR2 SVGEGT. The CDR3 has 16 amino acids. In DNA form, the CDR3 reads TGTGCCAGCAGCCCGGGGACTCACCCTAGCAATCAGCCCCAGCATTTT. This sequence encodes CASSPGTHPSNQPQHF.

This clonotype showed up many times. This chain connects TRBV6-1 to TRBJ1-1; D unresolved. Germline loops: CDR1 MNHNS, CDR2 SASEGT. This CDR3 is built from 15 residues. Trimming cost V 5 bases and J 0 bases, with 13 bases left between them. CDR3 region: CASSRTGRMNTEAFF. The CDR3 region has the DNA TGTGCCAGCAGTCGGACTGGTAGGATGAACACTGAAGCTTTCTTT.

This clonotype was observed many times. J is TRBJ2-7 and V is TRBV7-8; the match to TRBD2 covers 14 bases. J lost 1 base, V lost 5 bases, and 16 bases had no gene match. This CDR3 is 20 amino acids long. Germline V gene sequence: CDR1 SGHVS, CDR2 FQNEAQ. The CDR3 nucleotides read TGTGCCAGCAGCGGACGGGAACCCGGGACTAGCGGGAGAGGGTCCTACGAGCAGTACTTC. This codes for CASSGREPGTSGRGSYEQYF.

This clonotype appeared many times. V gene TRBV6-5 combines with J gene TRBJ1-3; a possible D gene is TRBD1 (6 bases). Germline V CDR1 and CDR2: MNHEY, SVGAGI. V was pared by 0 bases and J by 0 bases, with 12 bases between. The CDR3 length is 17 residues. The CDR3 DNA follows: TGTGCCAGCAGTTACTCGCCCAGGGGCTACTCTGGAAACACCATATATTTT. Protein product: CASSYSPRGYSGNTIYF.

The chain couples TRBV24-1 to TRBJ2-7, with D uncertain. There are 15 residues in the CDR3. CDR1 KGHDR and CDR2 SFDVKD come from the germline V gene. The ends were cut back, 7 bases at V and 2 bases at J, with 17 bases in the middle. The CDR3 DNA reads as TGTGCCACCAGGTGTCCACGGGTTGGACCCTACGAGCAGTACTTC. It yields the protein CATRCPRVGPYEQYF.

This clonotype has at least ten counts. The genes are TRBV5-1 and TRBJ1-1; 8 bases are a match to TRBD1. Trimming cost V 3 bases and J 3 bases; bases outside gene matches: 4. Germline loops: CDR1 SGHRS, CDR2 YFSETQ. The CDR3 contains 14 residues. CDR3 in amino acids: CASSSDRVYTEAFF. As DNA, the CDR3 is TGCGCCAGCAGCTCGGACAGGGTCTACACTGAAGCTTTCTTT.

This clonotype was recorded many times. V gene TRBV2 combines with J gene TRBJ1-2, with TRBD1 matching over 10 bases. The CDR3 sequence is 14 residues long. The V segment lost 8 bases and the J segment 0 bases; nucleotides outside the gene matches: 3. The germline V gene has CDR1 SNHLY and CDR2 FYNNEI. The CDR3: CASQTGGSNYGYTF. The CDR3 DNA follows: TGTGCCAGCCAGACAGGGGGCTCTAACTATGGCTACACCTTC.

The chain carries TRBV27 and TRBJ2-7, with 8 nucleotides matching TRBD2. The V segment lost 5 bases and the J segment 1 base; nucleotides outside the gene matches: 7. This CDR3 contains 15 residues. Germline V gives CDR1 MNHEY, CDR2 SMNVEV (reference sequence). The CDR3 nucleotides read TGTGCCAGCAGTCCTCGGACTAGCCGATCCTACGAGCAGTACTTC. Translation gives CASSPRTSRSYEQYF.

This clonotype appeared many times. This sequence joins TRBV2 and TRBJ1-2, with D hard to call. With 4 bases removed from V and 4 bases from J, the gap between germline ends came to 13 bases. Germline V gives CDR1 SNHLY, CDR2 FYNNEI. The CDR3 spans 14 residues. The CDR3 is CASSGQAVGYGYTF. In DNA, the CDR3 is TGTGCCAGCAGTGGGCAGGCGGTAGGCTATGGCTACACCTTC.

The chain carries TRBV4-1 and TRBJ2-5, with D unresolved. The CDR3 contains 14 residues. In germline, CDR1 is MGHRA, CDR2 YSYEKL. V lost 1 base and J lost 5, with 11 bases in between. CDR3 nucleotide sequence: TGCGCCAGCAGCCAAGTTCGTTACTTGGAGACCCAGTACTTC. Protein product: CASSQVRYLETQYF.

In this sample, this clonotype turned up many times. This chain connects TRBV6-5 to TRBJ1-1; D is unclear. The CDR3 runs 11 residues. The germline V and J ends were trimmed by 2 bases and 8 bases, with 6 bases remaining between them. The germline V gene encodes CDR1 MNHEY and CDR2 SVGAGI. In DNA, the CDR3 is TGTGCCAGCAGTTACAGGACGGAAGCTTTCTTT. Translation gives CASSYRTEAFF.

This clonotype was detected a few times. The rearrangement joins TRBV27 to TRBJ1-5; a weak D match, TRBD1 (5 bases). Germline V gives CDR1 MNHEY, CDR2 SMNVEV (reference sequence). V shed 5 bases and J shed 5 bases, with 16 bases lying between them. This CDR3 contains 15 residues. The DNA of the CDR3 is TGTGCCAGCAGTCCGACGAGGTGGGGGGATCAGCCCCAGCATTTT. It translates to CASSPTRWGDQPQHF.

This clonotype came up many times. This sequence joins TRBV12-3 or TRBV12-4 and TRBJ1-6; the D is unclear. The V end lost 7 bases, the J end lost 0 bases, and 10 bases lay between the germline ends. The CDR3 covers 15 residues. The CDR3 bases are TGTGCCAGCAATGAGCCGAGCTCCTATAATTCACCCCTCCACTTT. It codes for CASNEPSSYNSPLHF.

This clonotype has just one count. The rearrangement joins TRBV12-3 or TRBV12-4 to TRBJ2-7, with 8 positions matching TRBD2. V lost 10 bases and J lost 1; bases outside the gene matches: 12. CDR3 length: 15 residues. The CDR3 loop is CAILGSGSNSYEQYF. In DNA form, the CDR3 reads TGTGCCATCTTAGGGAGCGGGAGTAATTCCTACGAGCAGTACTTC.

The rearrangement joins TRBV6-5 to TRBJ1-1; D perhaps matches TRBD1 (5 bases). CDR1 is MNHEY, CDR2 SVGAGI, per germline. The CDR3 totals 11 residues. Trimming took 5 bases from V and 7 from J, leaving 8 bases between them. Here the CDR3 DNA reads TGTGCCAGCAGTACTGACAGTGAAGCTTTCTTT. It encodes CASSTDSEAFF.

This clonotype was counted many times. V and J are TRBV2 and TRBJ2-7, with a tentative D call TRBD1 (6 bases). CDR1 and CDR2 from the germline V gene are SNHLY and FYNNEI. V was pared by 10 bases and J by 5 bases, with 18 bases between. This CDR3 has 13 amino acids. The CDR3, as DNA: TGTGCCACCAAAATGGACAGACCCAACGAGCAGTACTTC. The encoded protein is CATKMDRPNEQYF.

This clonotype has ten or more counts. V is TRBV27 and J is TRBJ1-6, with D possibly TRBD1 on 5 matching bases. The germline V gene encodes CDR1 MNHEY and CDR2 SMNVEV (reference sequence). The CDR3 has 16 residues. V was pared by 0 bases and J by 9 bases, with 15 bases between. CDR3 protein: CASSLSFWQGGSPLHF. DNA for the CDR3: TGTGCCAGCAGTTTATCTTTCTGGCAGGGAGGTTCACCCCTCCACTTT.

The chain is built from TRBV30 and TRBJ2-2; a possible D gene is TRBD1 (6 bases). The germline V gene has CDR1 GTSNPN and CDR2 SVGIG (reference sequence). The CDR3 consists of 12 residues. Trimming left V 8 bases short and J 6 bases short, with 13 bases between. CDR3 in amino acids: CARTGMAGELFF. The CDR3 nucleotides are TGTGCCCGCACAGGGATGGCCGGGGAGCTGTTTTTT.

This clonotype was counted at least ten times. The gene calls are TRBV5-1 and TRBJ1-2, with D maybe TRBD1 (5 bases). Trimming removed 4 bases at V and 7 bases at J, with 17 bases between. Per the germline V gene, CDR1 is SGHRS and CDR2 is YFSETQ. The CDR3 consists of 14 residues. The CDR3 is CASSPEARASGYTF. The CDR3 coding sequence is TGCGCCAGCAGCCCCGAGGCCAGGGCTAGTGGCTACACCTTC.

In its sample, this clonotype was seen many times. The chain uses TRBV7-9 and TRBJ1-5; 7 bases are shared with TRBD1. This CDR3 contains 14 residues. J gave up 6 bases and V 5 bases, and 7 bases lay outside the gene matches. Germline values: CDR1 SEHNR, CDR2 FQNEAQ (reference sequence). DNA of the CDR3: TGTGCCAGCAGCACACAGGGGTACGGTCAGCCCCAGCATTTT. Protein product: CASSTQGYGQPQHF.

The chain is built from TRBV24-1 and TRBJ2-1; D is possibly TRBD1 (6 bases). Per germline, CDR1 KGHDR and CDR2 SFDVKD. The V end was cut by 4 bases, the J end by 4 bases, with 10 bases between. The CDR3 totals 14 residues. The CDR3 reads CATSDGQPYNEQFF. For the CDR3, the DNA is TGTGCCACCAGTGACGGACAGCCTTACAATGAGCAGTTCTTC.